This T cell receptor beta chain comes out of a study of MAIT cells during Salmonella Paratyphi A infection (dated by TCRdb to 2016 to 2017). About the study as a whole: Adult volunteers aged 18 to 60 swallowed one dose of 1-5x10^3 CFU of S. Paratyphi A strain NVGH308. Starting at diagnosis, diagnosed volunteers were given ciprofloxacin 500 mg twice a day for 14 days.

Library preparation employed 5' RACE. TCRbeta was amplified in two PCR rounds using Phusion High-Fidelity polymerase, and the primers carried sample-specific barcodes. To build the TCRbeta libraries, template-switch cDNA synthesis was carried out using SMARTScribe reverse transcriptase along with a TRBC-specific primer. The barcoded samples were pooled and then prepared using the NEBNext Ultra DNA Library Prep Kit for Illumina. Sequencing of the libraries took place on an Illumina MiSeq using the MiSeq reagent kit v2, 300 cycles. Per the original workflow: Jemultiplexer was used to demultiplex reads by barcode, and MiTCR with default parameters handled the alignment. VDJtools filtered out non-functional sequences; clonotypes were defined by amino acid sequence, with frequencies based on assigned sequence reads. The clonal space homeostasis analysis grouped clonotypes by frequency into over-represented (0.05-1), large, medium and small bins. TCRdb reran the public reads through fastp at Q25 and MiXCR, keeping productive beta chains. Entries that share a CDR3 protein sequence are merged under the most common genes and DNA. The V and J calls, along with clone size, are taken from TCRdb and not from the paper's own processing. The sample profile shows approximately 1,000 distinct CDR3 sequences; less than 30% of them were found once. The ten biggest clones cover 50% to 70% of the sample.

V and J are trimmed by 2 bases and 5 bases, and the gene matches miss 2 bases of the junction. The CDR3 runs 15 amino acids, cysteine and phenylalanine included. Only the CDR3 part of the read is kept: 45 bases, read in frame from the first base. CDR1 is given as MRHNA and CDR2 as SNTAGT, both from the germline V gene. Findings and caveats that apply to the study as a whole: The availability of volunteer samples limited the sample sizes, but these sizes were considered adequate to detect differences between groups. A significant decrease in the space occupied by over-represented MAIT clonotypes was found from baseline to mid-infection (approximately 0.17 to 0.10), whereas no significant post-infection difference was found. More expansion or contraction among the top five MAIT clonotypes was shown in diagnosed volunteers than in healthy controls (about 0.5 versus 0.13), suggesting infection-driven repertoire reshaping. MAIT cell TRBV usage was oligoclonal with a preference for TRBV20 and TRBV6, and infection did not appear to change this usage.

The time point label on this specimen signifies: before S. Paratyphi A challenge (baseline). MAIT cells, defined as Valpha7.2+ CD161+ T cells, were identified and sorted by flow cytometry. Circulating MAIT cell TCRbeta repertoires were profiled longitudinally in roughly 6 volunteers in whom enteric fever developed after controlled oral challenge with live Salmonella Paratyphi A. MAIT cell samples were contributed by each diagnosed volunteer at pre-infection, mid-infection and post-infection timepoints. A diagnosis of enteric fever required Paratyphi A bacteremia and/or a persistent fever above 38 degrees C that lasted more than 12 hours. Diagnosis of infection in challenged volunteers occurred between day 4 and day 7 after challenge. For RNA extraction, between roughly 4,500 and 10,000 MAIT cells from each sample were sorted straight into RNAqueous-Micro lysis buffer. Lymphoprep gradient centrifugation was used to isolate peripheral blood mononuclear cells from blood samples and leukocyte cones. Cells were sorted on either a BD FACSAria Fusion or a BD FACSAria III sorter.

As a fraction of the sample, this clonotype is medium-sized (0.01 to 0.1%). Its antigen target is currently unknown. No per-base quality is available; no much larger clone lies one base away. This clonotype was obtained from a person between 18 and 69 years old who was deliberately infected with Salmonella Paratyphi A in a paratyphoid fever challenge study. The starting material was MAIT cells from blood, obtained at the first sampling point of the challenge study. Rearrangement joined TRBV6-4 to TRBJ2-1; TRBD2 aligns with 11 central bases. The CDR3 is CASSDGTSGNNEQFF. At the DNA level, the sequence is TGTGCCAGCAGTGACGGGACTAGCGGAAACAATGAGCAGTTCTTC.